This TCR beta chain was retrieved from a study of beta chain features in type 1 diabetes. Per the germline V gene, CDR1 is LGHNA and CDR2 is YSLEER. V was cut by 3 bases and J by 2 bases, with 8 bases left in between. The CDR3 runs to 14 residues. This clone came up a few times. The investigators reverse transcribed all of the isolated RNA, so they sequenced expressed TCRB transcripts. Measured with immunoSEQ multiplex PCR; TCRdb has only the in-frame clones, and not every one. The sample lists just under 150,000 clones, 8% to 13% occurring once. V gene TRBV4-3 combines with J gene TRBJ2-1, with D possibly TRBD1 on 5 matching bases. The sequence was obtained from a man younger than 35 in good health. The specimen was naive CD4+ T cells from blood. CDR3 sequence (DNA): TGCGCCAGCAGCCACCAGGGCGCCTACAATGAGCAGTTCTTC. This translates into CASSHQGAYNEQFF.